This is a list of T cell receptor beta chains from one sample in a study of shared clonotypes between healthy human individuals. The assay was immunoSEQ multiplex PCR, and TCRdb's table has in-frame clones only and misses some. The sample records about 560,000 clones, about 80% being singletons. Material: PBMCs. These receptor sequences come from a woman in her 40s in good health. Some clones in this sample may be carry-over from other donors' samples. The CDR3 runs from the conserved cysteine through the conserved F or W. Fields, in order: J gene, V gene, CDR3 protein.

J: TRBJ1-3
V: TRBV28
CDR3: CASSPDQSSGNTIYF

J: TRBJ2-3
V: TRBV10-3
CDR3: CAISEPTFSGTDTQYF

J: TRBJ1-1
V: TRBV11-2
CDR3: CASSPGQGVTEAFF

J: TRBJ2-7
V: TRBV30
CDR3: CAWRVPLAGAYEQYF

J: TRBJ2-6
V: TRBV19
CDR3: CASSTTGSGANVLTF

J: TRBJ1-5
V: TRBV7-2
CDR3: CASSSRGLGQPQHF

J: TRBJ2-3
V: TRBV29-1
CDR3: CSLSSGRAGSTDTQYF

J: TRBJ2-5
V: TRBV9
CDR3: CASTAGGGLETQYF

J: TRBJ2-6
V: TRBV30
CDR3: CAWSAGLRLLGANVLTF

J: TRBJ2-2
V: TRBV2
CDR3: CASSPDRGRPGELFF

J: TRBJ2-7
V: TRBV11-2
CDR3: CASSLSARTYEQYF

J: TRBJ2-2
V: TRBV5-8
CDR3: CASSLARFRTVMNTGELFF

J: TRBJ1-2
V: TRBV27
CDR3: CATPRVGYTF

J: TRBJ1-5
V: TRBV30
CDR3: CAWSTGSNQPQHF

J: TRBJ2-7
V: TRBV5-5
CDR3: CASSSAHFPVYEQYF